These 27 T cell receptor beta chains came from one sample sequenced in a study of regulatory T cells in long-lasting Graves disease. To make TCR beta libraries, researchers used iRepertoire HTBI primers and Arm-PCR of CDR3 regions. TCRdb re-called the multiplex PCR reads through MiXCR, storing one row per CDR3 protein. This sample has about 460,000 distinct CDR3 sequences, with approximately 23% found just once. Time point reported: persistent/refractory GD, antithyroid drugs over 5 years with positive TRAb. Extracted RNA from PBMCs served as the source of the TCR library. The sample here was peripheral blood mononuclear cells (PBMCs), taken when the disease was refractory, from a patient treated with antithyroid drugs. These TCRs come from a female donor with Graves disease.

This clonotype was counted many times. This chain connects TRBV6-5 to TRBJ2-7; the D gene could be TRBD1 or TRBD2 (6 bases each). Germline values: CDR1 MNHEY, CDR2 SVGAGI. The CDR3 is 15 residues long. Between the trimmed V and J ends, which lost 0 bases and 4 bases, there was a span of 13 bases. CDR3 loop: CASSYSSGAGYEQYF. The CDR3 region has the DNA TGTGCCAGCAGTTACTCGTCGGGGGCCGGATACGAGCAGTACTTC.

The J gene is TRBJ2-5, the V gene TRBV6-1; 7 nucleotides align to TRBD2. Germline V gene sequence: CDR1 MNHNS, CDR2 SASEGT. V lost 5 bases to trimming and J lost 8 bases; unmatched junction nucleotides: 14. This CDR3 contains 15 residues. Here the CDR3 reads CASSSQREAVPTQYF. The CDR3 coding sequence is TGTGCCAGCAGTAGCCAGCGGGAAGCGGTACCTACCCAGTACTTC.

The V call is TRBV7-9, the J call TRBJ1-6, with 9 bases lining up with TRBD1. The CDR3 has 13 amino acids. V trimming: 8 bases; J trimming: 7 bases; junction bases outside the gene matches: 3. Germline V gene sequence: CDR1 SEHNR, CDR2 FQNEAQ (reference sequence). The CDR3 loop is CASSTGGNSPLHF. As DNA, the CDR3 is TGTGCCAGCTCTACAGGGGGCAATTCACCCCTCCACTTT. Together with reference TRBV7-9 and TRBJ1-6, the CDR3 gives the full variable domain: DTGVSQNPRHKITKRGQNVTFRCDPISEHNRLYWYRQTLGQGPEFLTYFQNEAQLEKSRLLSDRFSAERPKGSFSTLEIQRTEQGDSAMYLCASSTGGNSPLHFGNGTRLTVT.

A note on this clonotype: At one end the junction does not follow the germline gene, possibly because of a read error. This sequence joins TRBV5-1 and TRBJ2-5, with unresolved D. This CDR3 has 13 amino acids. Germline V CDR1 and CDR2: SGHRS, YFSETQ. CDR3: CASSRSTSETLYF. The CDR3 DNA follows: TGCGCCAGCAGCCGATCGACTTCAGAGACCCTGTACTTC.

The table lists this clonotype with a few counts. The V and J genes are TRBV5-1 and TRBJ1-1; tentative D call: TRBD1 (5 bases). The CDR3 is 18 residues long. The V end lost 4 bases, the J end lost 0 bases, and 22 bases lay between the germline ends. From germline, CDR1 is SGHRS and CDR2 YFSETQ. Here the CDR3 reads CASSVVSGIVGVNTEAFF. CDR3 DNA sequence: TGCGCCAGCAGCGTAGTATCAGGTATCGTGGGGGTGAACACTGAAGCTTTCTTT.

V and J are TRBV29-1 and TRBJ2-5, with TRBD1 matching 7 bases. With 2 bases clipped from V and 0 bases from J, the junction kept 9 bases outside the gene matches. Germline V gene lookup returns CDR1 SQVTM and CDR2 ANQGSEA. The CDR3 has 16 residues. CDR3: CSVESQGPVYQETQYF. The CDR3 nucleotides are TGCAGCGTTGAATCACAGGGGCCAGTGTACCAAGAGACCCAGTACTTC.

In its sample, this clonotype was seen a few times. J is TRBJ2-7 and V is TRBV29-1, with TRBD1 identical over 7 bases. V was pared by 7 bases and J by 4 bases, with 10 bases of the junction left unmatched. Germline CDR1 is SQVTM and CDR2 is ANQGSEA. The CDR3 is made up of 13 amino acids. The chain's CDR3 is CSARGGQGYEQYF. In DNA, the CDR3 is TGCAGCGCCAGAGGGGGCCAGGGGTACGAGCAGTACTTC.

Details on this clonotype: A much more abundant neighbour one base away suggests this may be a read error. The V and J genes are TRBV27 and TRBJ2-5; D possibly corresponds to TRBD2 (6 bases). The V gene lost 4 bases and the J gene lost 7 bases, with 16 bases spanning the gap. Germline V gene lookup returns CDR1 MNHEY and CDR2 SMNVEV (reference sequence). This CDR3 has 14 amino acids. CDR3 sequence: CASSSSGGVGTQYF. In DNA form, the CDR3 reads TGTGCCAGCAGTTCTTCAGGCGGGGTTGGGACCCAGTACTTC.

V usage is TRBV19 and J usage is TRBJ1-1; D remains unclear. Germline V gene lookup returns CDR1 LNHDA and CDR2 SQIVND (reference sequence). The CDR3 is 13 residues long. Trimming left V 4 bases short and J 4 bases short, with 10 bases between. CDR3 nucleotides: TGTGCCAGTAGTAGCACCCCAGGCACTGAAGCTTTCTTT. Residues: CASSSTPGTEAFF.

This clonotype has ten or more counts. The gene calls are TRBV6-5 and TRBJ1-1; no definite D call. CDR1 is MNHEY and CDR2 is SVGAGI in the germline V gene. Trimming took 2 bases from V and 0 from J, leaving 13 bases between them. CDR3 length equals 16 residues. CDR3 residues: CASSYPGRTMNTEAFF. The CDR3 nucleotides read TGTGCCAGCAGTTACCCGGGAAGGACGATGAACACTGAAGCTTTCTTT.

The CDR3 region is CASSYSSGLHTGELFF. The CDR3 DNA reads as TGTGCCAGCAGTTACTCTTCAGGACTTCACACCGGGGAGCTGTTTTTT. The chain is built from TRBV6-5 and TRBJ2-2; D is possibly TRBD2 (5 bases). CDR1 MNHEY and CDR2 SVGAGI come from the germline V gene. The CDR3 runs to 16 residues. Trimming took off 0 bases at V and 3 bases at J, with 11 bases between the two ends.

This chain joins TRBV7-9 and TRBJ2-1, with a tentative D call TRBD1 (5 bases). This CDR3 is built from 12 residues. Germline CDR1 is SEHNR and CDR2 is FQNEAQ (reference sequence). V gave up 1 base and J gave up 12 bases, with 10 bases separating them. In DNA form, the CDR3 reads TGTGCCAGCAGCTTAGACCAGGGAATGCAGTTCTTC. It is translated as CASSLDQGMQFF.

The chain employs TRBV6-1 and TRBJ1-1; D not certain. From germline, CDR1 is MNHNS and CDR2 SASEGT. The CDR3 totals 15 residues. V was pared by 6 bases and J by 5 bases, with 19 bases between. CDR3: CASRTGELTGTEAFF. DNA of the CDR3: TGTGCCAGCAGGACGGGAGAGCTGACGGGGACTGAAGCTTTCTTT.

The chain is built from TRBV9 and TRBJ1-4; a possible D gene is TRBD1 (6 bases). CDR1 SGDLS and CDR2 YYNGEE come from the germline V gene. The CDR3 runs to 14 residues. The ends were cut back, 3 bases at V and 8 bases at J, with 14 bases in the middle. CDR3 sequence (DNA): TGTGCCAGCAGCGCTGGACAGATGGAGGAAAAACTGTTTTTT. This codes for CASSAGQMEEKLFF. Combining the CDR3 with reference TRBV9 and TRBJ1-4 gives the whole variable domain DSGVTQTPKHLITATGQRVTLRCSPRSGDLSVYWYQQSLDQGLQFLIQYYNGEERAKGNILERFSAQQFPDLHSELNLSSLELGDSALYFCASSAGQMEEKLFFGSGTQLSVL.

This clonotype occurred many times. The V and J genes are TRBV6-1 and TRBJ2-5, with a tentative D call TRBD1 (6 bases). The V end lost 6 bases, the J end lost 5 bases, and 19 bases lay between the germline ends. The germline CDR1 and CDR2 sequences are MNHNS and SASEGT. The CDR3 totals 15 residues. The CDR3 region is CASRRTGTPGETQYF. The CDR3 bases are TGTGCCAGCAGACGGACCGGGACACCGGGGGAGACCCAGTACTTC.

At least ten counts were recorded for this clonotype. V is TRBV27 and J is TRBJ2-7; tentative D call: TRBD1 (6 bases). V was pared by 10 bases and J by 5 bases, with 18 bases between. CDR3 size: 13 residues. Per germline, CDR1 MNHEY and CDR2 SMNVEV (reference sequence). The CDR3 nucleotides are TGTGCCACCACAGGGTTACGAAACCACGAGCAGTACTTC. Encoded protein: CATTGLRNHEQYF.

This rearrangement joins TRBV9 to TRBJ1-3, with D perhaps TRBD1 (6 bases). V was pared by 6 bases and J by 0 bases, with 16 bases between. This CDR3 contains 16 residues. Germline values: CDR1 SGDLS, CDR2 YYNGEE. The CDR3 loop reads CASTTGQFGSGNTIYF. In nucleotides, the CDR3 is TGTGCCAGCACCACTGGACAGTTCGGCTCTGGAAACACCATATATTTT.

This clonotype was detected only a few times. The chain has TRBV12-3 or TRBV12-4 and TRBJ2-6, with no clear D. V was cut by 6 bases and J by 1 base, with 7 bases left in between. The CDR3 extends over 14 amino acids. The CDR3 protein is CASRTLSGANVLTF. CDR3 DNA: TGTGCCAGCAGAACCCTTTCTGGGGCCAACGTCCTGACTTTC.

The sample holds one count of this clonotype. This chain uses TRBV24-1 with TRBJ2-3; D gene uncertain. Looked up from germline, CDR1 is KGHDR and CDR2 is SFDVKD. The CDR3 is 15 amino acids. Between the trimmed V and J ends, which lost 6 bases and 5 bases, there was a span of 17 bases. Written as DNA, the CDR3 is TGTGCCACCAGTACGCGATCAGGCCGAATAGATACGCAGTATTTT. It translates to CATSTRSGRIDTQYF.

Only a few counts were recorded for this clonotype. This chain uses TRBV3-1 with TRBJ2-5, with TRBD2 identical over 13 bases. J lost 13 bases, V lost 8 bases, and 7 bases had no gene match. Germline CDR1 is LGHDT and CDR2 is YNNKEL (reference sequence). The length of the CDR3 is 12 residues. CDR3 amino acids: CASGTSGAPGYF. The CDR3 nucleotides read TGTGCCAGCGGGACTAGCGGGGCTCCCGGGTACTTC.

A few counts support this clonotype. The rearrangement joins TRBV6-2 or TRBV6-3 to TRBJ2-4; tentatively, D is TRBD2 (5 bases). V was cut by 4 bases and J by 8 bases, with 21 bases left in between. CDR1 is MNHEY, CDR2 SVGEGT, per germline. This CDR3 is 16 amino acids long. The CDR3 protein is CASSSNGVRSRYIQYF. DNA for the CDR3: TGTGCCAGCAGTTCCAACGGGGTTAGAAGTAGGTACATTCAGTACTTC.

About this clonotype: This may be a read error: a much more frequent sequence differs by one nucleotide. The chain joins TRBV29-1 to TRBJ1-2; D gene ambiguous. This CDR3 is built from 14 residues. In germline, CDR1 is SQVTM, CDR2 ANQGSEA. With 6 bases removed from V and 3 bases from J, the gap between germline ends came to 17 bases. The DNA for the CDR3 is TGCAGCGTCACAACCACAGAGGCGGACTATGGCTACACCTTC. Protein sequence: CSVTTTEADYGYTF. The complete variable domain, with remaining parts taken from reference TRBV29-1 and TRBJ1-2, reads SAVISQKPSRDICQRGTSLTIQCQVDSQVTMMFWYRQQPGQSLTLIATANQGSEATYESGFVIDKFPISRPNLTFSTLTVSNMSPEDSSIYLCSVTTTEADYGYTFGSGTRLTVV.

The chain employs TRBV4-3 and TRBJ2-5; TRBD1 matches 9 bases. There are 15 residues in the CDR3. The V segment lost 0 bases and the J segment 4 bases; nucleotides outside the gene matches: 3. Germline CDR1 is LGHNA and CDR2 is YSLEER. The CDR3 nucleotides read TGCGCCAGCAGCCAAGAAAACAGGGGGCTAGAGACCCAGTACTTC. This encodes CASSQENRGLETQYF.

This chain's CDR3 is CASSSQEANQPQHF. The DNA of the CDR3 is TGTGCCAGCAGCTCACAGGAGGCTAATCAGCCCCAGCATTTT. The chain uses TRBV7-8 and TRBJ1-5; weak D call: TRBD1 (5 bases). Between the trimmed V and J ends, which lost 4 bases and 4 bases, there was a span of 11 bases. Germline-derived CDR1 and CDR2 are SGHVS and FQNEAQ. The CDR3 is 14 residues long.

This clonotype was observed a few times. The CDR3 bases are TGTGCCTGGAGTGGAGGGGGGGCCTACGAGCAGTACTTC. It specifies CAWSGGGAYEQYF. The genes are TRBV30 and TRBJ2-7; a possible D gene is TRBD2 (7 bases). The V end lost 1 base, the J end lost 2 bases, and 9 bases lay between the germline ends. The CDR3 runs to 13 residues. Germline values: CDR1 GTSNPN, CDR2 SVGIG (reference sequence).

This clonotype was seen at least ten times. This chain uses TRBV11-2 with TRBJ2-5; D might be TRBD1 or TRBD2, each matching 6 bases. The CDR3 covers 20 residues. Per the germline V gene, CDR1 is SGHAT and CDR2 is FQNNGV. With 6 bases removed from V and 10 bases from J, the gap between germline ends came to 39 bases. This CDR3 reads CASRLAPSGQNTSKWRGQYF. For the CDR3, the DNA is TGTGCCAGCAGATTGGCCCCGTCGGGACAAAATACGTCCAAGTGGAGGGGCCAGTACTTC.

This clonotype showed up many times. This chain links TRBV28 with TRBJ1-1, with D maybe TRBD1 (6 bases). In germline, CDR1 is MDHEN, CDR2 SYDVKM. This CDR3 region has 14 residues. The V end lost 5 bases, the J end lost 3 bases, and 13 bases lay between the germline ends. In nucleotides, the CDR3 is TGTGCCAGCAGTCCCGCAGGGGTGGACACTGAAGCTTTCTTT. This translates into CASSPAGVDTEAFF.